The sequence of this T cell receptor beta chain was determined in a study of early T cells in non-severe SARS-CoV-2 infection. V lost 4 bases and J 3 bases, leaving 19 bases between the germline ends. CDR1 is MNHEY, CDR2 SVGAGI, per germline. The CDR3 runs to 16 residues. TCRdb recomputed calls from the 5' RACE reads with MiXCR, one row per CDR3 protein. The sample records roughly 52,000 distinct CDR3 sequences, 5.5% to 6.5% being singletons. The genes are TRBV6-5 and TRBJ2-7, with D perhaps assigned TRBD1 or TRBD2 (6 bases each). This sequence was found in an adult who was a healthcare worker with PCR-confirmed SARS-CoV-2 infection or an uninfected control (not recorded which). Sequences were derived from whole blood, sampled at baseline. CDR3 sequence (DNA): TGTGCCAGCAGTTCCCCTAGCGTCGGGGGCTTCTACGAGCAGTACTTC. Its translation: CASSSPSVGGFYEQYF.